The sample holds one count of the clone carrying this T cell receptor (beta chain). The antigen is unknown. Germline CDR1 and CDR2: ENHRY and SYGVKD. Trimming removed 0 bases at V and 7 bases at J, with 15 bases between. The CDR3 runs 15 residues. This sample is drawn from a study of shared clonotypes between healthy human individuals. The study, taken as a whole, reports: Estimated richness was generally greater in naive than memory subsets.

Sequencing was performed with immunoSEQ multiplex PCR; in TCRdb, only in-frame clones are kept and a portion is missing. Seen here are roughly 500,000 clones, 95% to 97% observed once, and the top ten hold under 0.065%. The study enrolled healthy HIV-negative adults without recent acute infections or vaccinations as donors. CD4+ cells were split into CD45RA+ naive and CD45RA-negative memory subsets. This receptor was taken from a woman younger than 45 in good health. The sample was naive CD4+ T cells sorted from blood. Indicated subset: CD45RA+ positively selected. The genes are TRBV10-3 and TRBJ1-2, with no clear D. The CDR3 region has the DNA TGTGCCATCAGTGAGTCGAGTGCTTCGGCAGGTGGCTACACCTTC. It yields the protein CAISESSASAGGYTF.